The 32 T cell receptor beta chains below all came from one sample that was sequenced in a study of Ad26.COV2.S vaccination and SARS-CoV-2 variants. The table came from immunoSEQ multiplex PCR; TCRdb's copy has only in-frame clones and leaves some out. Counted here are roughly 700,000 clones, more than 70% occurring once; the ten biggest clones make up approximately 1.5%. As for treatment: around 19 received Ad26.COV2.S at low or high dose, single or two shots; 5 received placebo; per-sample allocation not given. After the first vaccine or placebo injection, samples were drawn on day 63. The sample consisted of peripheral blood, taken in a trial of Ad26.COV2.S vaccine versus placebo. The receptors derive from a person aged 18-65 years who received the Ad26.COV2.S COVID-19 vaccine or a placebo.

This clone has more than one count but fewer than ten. Here the CDR3 reads CASSHGRGKTGYEQYF. In DNA form, the CDR3 reads TGTGCCAGCTCACACGGGCGCGGGAAGACAGGATACGAGCAGTACTTC. V is TRBV18 and J is TRBJ2-7; D possibly matches TRBD1 or TRBD2 (6 bases each). The V gene's germline CDR1 is KGHSH and CDR2 LQKENI. This CDR3 has 16 amino acids. With 4 bases removed from V and 4 bases from J, the gap between germline ends came to 20 bases.

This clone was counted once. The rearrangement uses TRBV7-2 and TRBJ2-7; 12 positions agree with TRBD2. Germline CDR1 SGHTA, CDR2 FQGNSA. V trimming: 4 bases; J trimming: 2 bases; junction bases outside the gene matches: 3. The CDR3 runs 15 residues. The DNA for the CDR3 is TGTGCCAGCAGCTATACTAGCGGGAGGCCCTACGAGCAGTACTTC. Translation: CASSYTSGRPYEQYF. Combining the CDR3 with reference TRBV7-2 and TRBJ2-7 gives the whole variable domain GAGVSQSPSNKVTEKGKDVELRCDPISGHTALYWYRQSLGQGLEFLIYFQGNSAPDKSGLPSDRFSAERTGGSVSTLTIQRTQQEDSAVYLCASSYTSGRPYEQYFGPGTRLTVT.

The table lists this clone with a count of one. The CDR3 spells CASTRDSIGDTGELFF. In nucleotides, the CDR3 is TGCGCCAGCACCCGGGACTCCATTGGGGACACCGGGGAGCTGTTTTTT. The chain recombines TRBV5-1 with TRBJ2-2, with a tentative D call TRBD2 (6 bases). The CDR3 totals 16 residues. Trimming removed 6 bases at V and 3 bases at J, with 18 bases between. Germline V lookup: CDR1 SGHRS, CDR2 YFSETQ.

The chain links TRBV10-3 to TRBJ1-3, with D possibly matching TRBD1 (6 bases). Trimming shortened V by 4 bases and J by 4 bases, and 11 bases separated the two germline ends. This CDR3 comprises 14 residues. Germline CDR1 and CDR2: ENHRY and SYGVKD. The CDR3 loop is CAISVQGYGNTIYF. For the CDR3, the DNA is TGTGCCATCAGTGTCCAGGGGTACGGAAACACCATATATTTT.

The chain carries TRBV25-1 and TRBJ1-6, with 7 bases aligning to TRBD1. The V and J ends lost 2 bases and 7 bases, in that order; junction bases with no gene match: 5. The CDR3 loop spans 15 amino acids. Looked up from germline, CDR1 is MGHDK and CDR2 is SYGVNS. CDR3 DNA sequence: TGTGCCAGCAGTGAACAGGGGGAAGGCAATTCACCCCTCCACTTT. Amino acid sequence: CASSEQGEGNSPLHF.

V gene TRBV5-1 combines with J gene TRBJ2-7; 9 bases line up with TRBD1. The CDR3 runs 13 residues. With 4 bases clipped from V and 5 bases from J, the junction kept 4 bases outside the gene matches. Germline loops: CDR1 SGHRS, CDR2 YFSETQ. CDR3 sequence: CASSRTGVNEQYF. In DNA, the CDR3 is TGCGCCAGCAGCAGGACAGGGGTCAACGAGCAGTACTTC.

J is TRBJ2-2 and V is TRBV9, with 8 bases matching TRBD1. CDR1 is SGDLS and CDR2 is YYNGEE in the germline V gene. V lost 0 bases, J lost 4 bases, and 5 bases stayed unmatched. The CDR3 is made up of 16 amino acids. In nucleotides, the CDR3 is TGTGCCAGCAGCGTAGCTACACAGGGGGGCACCGGGGAGCTGTTTTTT. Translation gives CASSVATQGGTGELFF.

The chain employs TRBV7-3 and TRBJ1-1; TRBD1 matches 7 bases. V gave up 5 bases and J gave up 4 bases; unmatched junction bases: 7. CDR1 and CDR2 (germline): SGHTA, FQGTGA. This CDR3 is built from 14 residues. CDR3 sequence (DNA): TGTGCCAGCAGCAAACAGGGGAAGGGCACTGAAGCTTTCTTT. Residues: CASSKQGKGTEAFF.

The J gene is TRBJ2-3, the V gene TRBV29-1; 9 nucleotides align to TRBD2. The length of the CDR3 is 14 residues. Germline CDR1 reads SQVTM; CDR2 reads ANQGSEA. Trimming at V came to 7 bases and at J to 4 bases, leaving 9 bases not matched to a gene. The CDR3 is CSGSVSGGSDTQYF. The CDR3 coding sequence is TGCAGCGGCTCTGTTAGCGGGGGCTCAGATACGCAGTATTTT.

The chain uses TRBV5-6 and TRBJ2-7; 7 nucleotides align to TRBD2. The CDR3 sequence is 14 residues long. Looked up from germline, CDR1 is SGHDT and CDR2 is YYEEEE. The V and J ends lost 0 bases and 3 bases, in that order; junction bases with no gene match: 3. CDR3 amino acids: CASSLAGTNYEQYF. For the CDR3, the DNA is TGTGCCAGCAGCTTGGCTGGGACTAACTACGAGCAGTACTTC.

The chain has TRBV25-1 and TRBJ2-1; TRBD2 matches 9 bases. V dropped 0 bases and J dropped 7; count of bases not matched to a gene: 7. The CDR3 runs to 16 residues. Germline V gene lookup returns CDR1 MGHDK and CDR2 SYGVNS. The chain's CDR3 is CASSEYGRGGRNEQFF. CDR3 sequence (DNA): TGTGCCAGCAGTGAATATGGGCGGGGGGGCCGAAATGAGCAGTTCTTC.

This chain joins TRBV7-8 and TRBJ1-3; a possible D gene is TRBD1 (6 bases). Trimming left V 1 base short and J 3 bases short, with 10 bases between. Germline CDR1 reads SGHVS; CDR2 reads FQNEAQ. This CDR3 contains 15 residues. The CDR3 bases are TGTGCCAGCAGCTTAGGTGGGACAAGTGGAAACACCATATATTTT. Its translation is CASSLGGTSGNTIYF.

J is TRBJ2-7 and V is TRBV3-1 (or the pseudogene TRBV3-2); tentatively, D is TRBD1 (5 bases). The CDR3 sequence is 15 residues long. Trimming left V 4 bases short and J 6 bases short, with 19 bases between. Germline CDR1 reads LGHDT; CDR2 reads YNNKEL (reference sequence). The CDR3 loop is CASSLSGFRASEQYF. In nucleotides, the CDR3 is TGTGCCAGCAGCCTAAGTGGGTTCAGGGCGTCCGAGCAGTACTTC.

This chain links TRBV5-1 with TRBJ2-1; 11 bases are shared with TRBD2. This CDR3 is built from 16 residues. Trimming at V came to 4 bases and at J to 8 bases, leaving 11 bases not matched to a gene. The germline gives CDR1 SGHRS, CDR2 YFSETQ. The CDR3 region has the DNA TGCGCCAGCAGCGAGGGACTAGCGGCAGCTATAGATGAGCAGTTCTTC. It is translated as CASSEGLAAAIDEQFF.

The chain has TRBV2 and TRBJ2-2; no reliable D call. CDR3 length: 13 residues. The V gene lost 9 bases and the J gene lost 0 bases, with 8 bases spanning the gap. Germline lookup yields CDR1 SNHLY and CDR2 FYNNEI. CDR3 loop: CASDTSNTGELFF. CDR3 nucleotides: TGTGCCAGTGACACCTCGAACACCGGGGAGCTGTTTTTT. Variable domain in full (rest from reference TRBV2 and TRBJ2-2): EPEVTQTPSHQVTQMGQEVILRCVPISNHLYFYWYRQILGQKVEFLVSFYNNEISEKSEIFDDQFSVERPDGSNFTLKIRSTKLEDSAMYFCASDTSNTGELFFGEGSRLTVL.

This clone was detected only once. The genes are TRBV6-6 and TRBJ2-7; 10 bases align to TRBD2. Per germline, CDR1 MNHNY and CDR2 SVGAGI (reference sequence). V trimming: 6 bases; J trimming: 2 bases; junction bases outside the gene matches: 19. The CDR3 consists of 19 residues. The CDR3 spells CASSSGGGLAEFWAYEQYF. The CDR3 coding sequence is TGTGCCAGCAGCTCGGGGGGCGGACTAGCGGAATTTTGGGCCTACGAGCAGTACTTC.

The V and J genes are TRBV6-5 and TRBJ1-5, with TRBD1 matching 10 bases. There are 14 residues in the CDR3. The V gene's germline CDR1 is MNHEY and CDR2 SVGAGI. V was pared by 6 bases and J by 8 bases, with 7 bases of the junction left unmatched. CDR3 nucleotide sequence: TGTGCCAGCAGCCGGACAGGGGGGATGGAGCCCCAGCATTTT. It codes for CASSRTGGMEPQHF.

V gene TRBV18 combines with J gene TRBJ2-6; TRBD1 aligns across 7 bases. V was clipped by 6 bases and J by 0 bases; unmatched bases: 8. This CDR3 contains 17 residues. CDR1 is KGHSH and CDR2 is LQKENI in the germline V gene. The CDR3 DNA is TGTGCCAGCTCTCGACAGGGACCCAGCTCTGGGGCCAACGTCCTGACTTTC. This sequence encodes CASSRQGPSSGANVLTF.

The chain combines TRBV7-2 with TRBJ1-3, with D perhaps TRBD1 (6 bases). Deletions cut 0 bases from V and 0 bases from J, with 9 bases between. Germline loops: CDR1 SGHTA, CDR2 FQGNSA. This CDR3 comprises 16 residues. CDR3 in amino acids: CASSLAGGFSGNTIYF. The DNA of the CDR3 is TGTGCCAGCAGCTTAGCAGGGGGTTTCTCTGGAAACACCATATATTTT.

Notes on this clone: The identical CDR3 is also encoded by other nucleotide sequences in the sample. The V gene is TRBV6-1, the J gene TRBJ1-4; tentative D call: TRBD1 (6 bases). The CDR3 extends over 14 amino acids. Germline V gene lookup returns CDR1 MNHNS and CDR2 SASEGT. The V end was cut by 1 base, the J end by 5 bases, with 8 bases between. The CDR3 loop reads CASSEGGTNEKLFF. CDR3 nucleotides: TGTGCCAGCAGTGAAGGTGGGACAAATGAAAAACTGTTTTTT.

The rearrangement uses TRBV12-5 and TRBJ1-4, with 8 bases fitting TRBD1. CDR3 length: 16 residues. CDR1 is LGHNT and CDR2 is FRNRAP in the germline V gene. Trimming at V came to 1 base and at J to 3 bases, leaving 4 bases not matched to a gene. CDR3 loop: CASGLAQGAANEKLFF. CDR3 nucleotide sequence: TGTGCTAGTGGTTTGGCCCAGGGGGCAGCTAATGAAAAACTGTTTTTT.

The CDR3, as DNA: TGTGCCAGCAGCTTAAGTCCGGCGGGGGGGGGCGCTGGAAACACCATATATTTT. It is translated as CASSLSPAGGGAGNTIYF. The rearrangement uses TRBV7-6 and TRBJ1-3, with D possibly matching TRBD1 (6 bases). CDR1 is SGHVS, CDR2 FNYEAQ, per germline. The CDR3 has 18 residues. With 2 bases removed from V and 2 bases from J, the gap between germline ends came to 19 bases.

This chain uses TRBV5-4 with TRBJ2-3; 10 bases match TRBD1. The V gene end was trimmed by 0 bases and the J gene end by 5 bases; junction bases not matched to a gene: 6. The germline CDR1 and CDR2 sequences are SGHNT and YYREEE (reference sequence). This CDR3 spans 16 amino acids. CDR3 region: CASSLAGTGVVDTQYF. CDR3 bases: TGTGCCAGCAGCTTGGCCGGGACAGGGGTGGTAGATACGCAGTATTTT.

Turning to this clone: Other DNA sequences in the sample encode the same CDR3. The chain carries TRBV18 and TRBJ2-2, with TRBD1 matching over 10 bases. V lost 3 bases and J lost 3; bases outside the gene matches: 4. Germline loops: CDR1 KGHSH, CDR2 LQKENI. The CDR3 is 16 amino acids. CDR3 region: CASSPLDRGDTGELFF. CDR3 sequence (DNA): TGTGCCAGCTCACCTTTGGACAGGGGGGACACCGGGGAGCTGTTTTTT. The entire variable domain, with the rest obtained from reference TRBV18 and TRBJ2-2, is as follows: NAGVMQNPRHLVRRRGQEARLRCSPMKGHSHVYWYRQLPEEGLKFMVYLQKENIIDESGMPKERFSAEFPKEGPSILRIQQVVRGDSAAYFCASSPLDRGDTGELFFGEGSRLTVL.

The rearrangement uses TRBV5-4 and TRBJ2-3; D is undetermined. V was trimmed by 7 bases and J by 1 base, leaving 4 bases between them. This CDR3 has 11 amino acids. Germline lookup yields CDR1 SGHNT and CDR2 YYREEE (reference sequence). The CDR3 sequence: CASGGTDTQYF. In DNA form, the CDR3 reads TGTGCCAGCGGAGGCACAGATACGCAGTATTTT.

CDR3 loop: CASHGTGRTNEKLFF. CDR3 coding DNA: TGTGCCAGCCATGGGACAGGGCGAACTAATGAAAAACTGTTTTTT. The rearrangement joins TRBV6-5 to TRBJ1-4; TRBD1 matches at 9 bases. This CDR3 contains 15 residues. The ends lost 8 bases at V and 1 base at J; junction bases unmatched: 5. Germline V gene data show CDR1 as MNHEY and CDR2 as SVGAGI.

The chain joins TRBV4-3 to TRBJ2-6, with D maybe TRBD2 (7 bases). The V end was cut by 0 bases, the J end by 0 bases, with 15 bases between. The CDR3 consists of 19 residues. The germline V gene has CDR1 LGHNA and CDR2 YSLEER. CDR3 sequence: CASSQDLGGPGSGANVLTF. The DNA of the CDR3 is TGCGCCAGCAGCCAAGATCTGGGGGGGCCGGGCTCTGGGGCCAACGTCCTGACTTTC.

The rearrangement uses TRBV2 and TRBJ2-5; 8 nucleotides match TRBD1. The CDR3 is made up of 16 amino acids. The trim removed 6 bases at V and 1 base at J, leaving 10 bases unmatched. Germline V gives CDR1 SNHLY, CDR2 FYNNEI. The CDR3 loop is CASRLDRAFGQETQYF. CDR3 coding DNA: TGTGCCAGCAGATTGGACAGGGCCTTTGGCCAAGAGACCCAGTACTTC.

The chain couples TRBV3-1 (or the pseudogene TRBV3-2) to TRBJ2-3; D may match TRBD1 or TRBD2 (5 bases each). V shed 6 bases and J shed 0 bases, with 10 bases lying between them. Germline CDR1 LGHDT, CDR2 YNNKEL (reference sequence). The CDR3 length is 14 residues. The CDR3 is CASRPGRSTDTQYF. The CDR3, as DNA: TGTGCCAGCAGGCCGGGACGAAGCACAGATACGCAGTATTTT.

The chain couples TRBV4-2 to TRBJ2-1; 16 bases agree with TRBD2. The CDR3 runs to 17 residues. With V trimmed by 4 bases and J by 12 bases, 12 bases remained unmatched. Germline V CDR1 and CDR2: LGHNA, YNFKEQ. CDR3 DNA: TGTGCCAGCAGCCTCCCCATCGGGACTAGCGGGGGGGCCTTGCAGTTCTTC. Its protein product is CASSLPIGTSGGALQFF.

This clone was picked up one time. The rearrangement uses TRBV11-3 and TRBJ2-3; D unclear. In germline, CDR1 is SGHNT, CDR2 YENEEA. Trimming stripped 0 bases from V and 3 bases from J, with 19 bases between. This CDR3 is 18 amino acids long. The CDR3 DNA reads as TGTGCCAGCAGCTTAGAGAGGCTCGGACCCGTTGGGACAGATACGCAGTATTTT. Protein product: CASSLERLGPVGTDTQYF.

The CDR3 DNA sequence: TGTGCCAGCAGCCTGGGACTAGCGGGAGTCGAGCAGTACTTC. It encodes CASSLGLAGVEQYF. V and J are TRBV7-2 and TRBJ2-7, with 14 bases lining up with TRBD2. Trimming cost V 5 bases and J 6 bases; bases outside gene matches: 3. CDR3 size: 14 residues. CDR1 is SGHTA, CDR2 FQGNSA, per germline.